These T cell receptor beta chains were read from a single sample in a study of CD4+ T cells in melanoma. Assay used: immunoSEQ multiplex PCR; TCRdb lists only in-frame clones, some missing. The sample carries under 8,000 clones, 69% recorded once. Material for sequencing was cells from a culture (not recorded whether cultured in vitro). The origin of the receptors is a human donor with melanoma. CDR3s include the opening cysteine and the closing phenylalanine or tryptophan. The D gene is left open where the match is weak. Where a row states a size, it is once, few, many or the class of an expanded clone; other rows omit it.

.,TRBV7-2,TRBJ1-4,.,15,TGTGCCAGCAGCTTAGTGGCAGGAGGCAACGAAAAACTGTTTTTT,CASSLVAGGNEKLFF
TRBD1,TRBV15,TRBJ1-2,.,15,TGTGCCACCAGCACCGGGGACAGGGGCGGTTATGGCTACACCTTC,CATSTGDRGGYGYTF
.,TRBV2,TRBJ1-2,.,13,TGTGCCAGCATGAGTCGGCAGAAGGGTGGCTACACCTTC,CASMSRQKGGYTF
.,TRBV5-1,TRBJ2-5,.,13,TGCGCCAGCAGCTTGGGTACCCAAGGGACCCAGTACTTC,CASSLGTQGTQYF
.,TRBV6-6,TRBJ1-5,.,15,TGTGCCAGCAGTTCCCCCGGGGGTGGCAATCAGCCCCAGCATTTT,CASSSPGGGNQPQHF
.,TRBV7-2,TRBJ1-5,.,13,TGTGCCAGCAGCGGTTACAGGGATCAGCCCCAGCATTTT,CASSGYRDQPQHF
TRBD1,TRBV30,TRBJ1-2,few,14,TGTGCCTGGGAGAACAGGGGTGCCCTCTATGGCTACACCTTC,CAWENRGALYGYTF
.,TRBV27,TRBJ2-1,.,16,TGTGCCAGCAGCCCCAGAGGGTCAAGCTCCTACAATGAGCAGTTCTTC,CASSPRGSSSYNEQFF
.,TRBV9,TRBJ2-1,.,14,TGTGCCAGCAGCGGGACCAACAGGGTCAATGAGCAGTTCTTC,CASSGTNRVNEQFF
.,TRBV5-1,TRBJ2-7,.,16,TGCGCCAGCAGCTCCACACTCGGGGGCGCCGGCTACGAGCAGTACTTC,CASSSTLGGAGYEQYF
TRBD2,TRBV7-3,TRBJ2-1,.,16,TGTGCCAGCAGCTTATCGGCGGGGGGCCTCCAAAATGAGCAGTTCTTC,CASSLSAGGLQNEQFF
TRBD1,TRBV5-1,TRBJ2-1,few,15,TGCGCCAGCAGCCTGAGGACAGGGGATGGCAATGAGCAGTTCTTC,CASSLRTGDGNEQFF